Listed here are 10 T cell receptor beta chains from one sample, sequenced in a study of blood T cell repertoires in COVID-19. The protocol was immunoSEQ multiplex PCR, while the TCRdb copy is restricted to in-frame clones and leaves out a portion. The table includes approximately 140,000 clones, about 91% detected once. Sequenced sample: peripheral blood. All receptors derive from a woman aged 60-70 years with acute or convalescent COVID-19.

The J gene is TRBJ1-1, the V gene TRBV2; D possibly corresponds to TRBD1 (5 bases). Germline assignment: CDR1 SNHLY and CDR2 FYNNEI. The CDR3 extends over 14 amino acids. Deletions cut 6 bases from V and 7 bases from J, with 18 bases between. The CDR3 DNA is TGTGCCAGCAGCCTGGAGGGGATGCACATTGAAGCTTTCTTT. Amino acids: CASSLEGMHIEAFF. Filled out from reference TRBV2 and TRBJ1-1, the complete variable domain reads EPEVTQTPSHQVTQMGQEVILRCVPISNHLYFYWYRQILGQKVEFLVSFYNNEISEKSEIFDDQFSVERPDGSNFTLKIRSTKLEDSAMYFCASSLEGMHIEAFFGQGTRLTVV.

This clone occurred once. The chain employs TRBV25-1 and TRBJ2-2, with 9 bases that match TRBD1. V lost 2 bases, J lost 5 bases, and 6 bases stayed unmatched. This CDR3 has 16 amino acids. Germline V gene sequence: CDR1 MGHDK, CDR2 SYGVNS. This CDR3 is CASSEPGTGRTGELFF. The DNA of the CDR3 is TGTGCCAGCAGTGAACCCGGGACAGGGAGGACCGGGGAGCTGTTTTTT.

The chain recombines TRBV28 with TRBJ1-1, with D possibly matching TRBD1 (6 bases). In germline, CDR1 is MDHEN, CDR2 SYDVKM. With 8 bases removed from V and 2 bases from J, the gap between germline ends came to 18 bases. The CDR3 is 15 residues long. The chain's CDR3 is CASGLPDRPNTEAFF. CDR3 in DNA: TGTGCCAGCGGCTTGCCGGACAGACCCAACACTGAAGCTTTCTTT. The whole variable domain, filled in from reference TRBV28 and TRBJ1-1, reads DVKVTQSSRYLVKRTGEKVFLECVQDMDHENMFWYRQDPGLGLRLIYFSYDVKMKEKGDIPEGYSVSREKKERFSLILESASTNQTSMYLCASGLPDRPNTEAFFGQGTRLTVV.

The chain recombines TRBV10-1 with TRBJ1-3; D may be TRBD1 (6 bases). The CDR3 is 14 residues long. Germline V gives CDR1 WNHNN, CDR2 SYGVQD (reference sequence). Trimming removed 8 bases at V and 2 bases at J, with 13 bases between. The CDR3 is CASPGALAGNTIYF. The DNA for the CDR3 is TGCGCCAGCCCAGGGGCGCTCGCTGGAAACACCATATATTTT.

The chain employs TRBV7-9 and TRBJ1-1; D is possibly TRBD1 (6 bases). V was clipped by 0 bases and J by 4 bases, with 12 bases between them. The CDR3 has 15 amino acids. Per germline, CDR1 SEHNR and CDR2 FQNEAQ (reference sequence). CDR3 nucleotides: TGTGCCAGCAGCTTAGCGCTACAGGGCCGCACTGAAGCTTTCTTT. It encodes CASSLALQGRTEAFF.

The chain recombines TRBV24-1 with TRBJ2-3; 10 positions agree with TRBD2. Germline V gives CDR1 KGHDR, CDR2 SFDVKD. The CDR3 has 15 residues. V shed 4 bases, J shed 6 bases, and the junction held 6 bases outside the gene matches. The CDR3 sequence is CATSDPRTSGDTQYF. The CDR3 nucleotides read TGTGCCACCAGTGACCCCCGGACTAGCGGTGATACGCAGTATTTT.

CDR3 in amino acids: CAWSNAGIGAVVGEKLFF. The CDR3 DNA reads TGTGCCTGGAGCAACGCGGGGATCGGGGCGGTCGTCGGTGAAAAACTGTTTTTT. The genes are TRBV30 and TRBJ1-4; tentative D call: TRBD1 (5 bases). V was shortened by 3 bases and J by 7 bases, with 27 bases between the two germline ends. This CDR3 region has 18 residues. CDR1 and CDR2 from the germline V gene are GTSNPN and SVGIG (reference sequence).

The CDR3 coding sequence is TGTGCCAGCAGCGTAGGGCAGGCCAGGGGTTCACCCCTCCACTTT. Its protein product is CASSVGQARGSPLHF. The chain is built from TRBV9 and TRBJ1-6; TRBD1 is a possible D gene (6 bases). Germline CDR1 and CDR2: SGDLS and YYNGEE. Between the trimmed V and J ends, which lost 0 bases and 9 bases, there was a span of 13 bases. The CDR3 sequence is 15 residues long.

The chain is built from TRBV5-5 and TRBJ1-6, with 7 bases identical to TRBD1. Germline V gene sequence: CDR1 SGHKS, CDR2 YYEKEE (reference sequence). With 5 bases clipped from V and 5 bases from J, the junction kept 7 bases outside the gene matches. The CDR3 spans 15 residues. CDR3 amino acids: CASSFQGEDNSPLHF. The CDR3 DNA reads as TGTGCCAGCAGTTTCCAGGGGGAAGATAATTCACCCCTCCACTTT.

The chain combines TRBV4-3 with TRBJ1-1; perhaps TRBD1 as D (6 bases). The CDR3 runs to 15 residues. Trimming cost V 0 bases and J 5 bases, with 13 bases left between them. Germline CDR1 LGHNA, CDR2 YSLEER. CDR3 residues: CASSQESGQGTEAFF. CDR3 coding DNA: TGCGCCAGCAGCCAAGAATCCGGGCAGGGGACTGAAGCTTTCTTT.